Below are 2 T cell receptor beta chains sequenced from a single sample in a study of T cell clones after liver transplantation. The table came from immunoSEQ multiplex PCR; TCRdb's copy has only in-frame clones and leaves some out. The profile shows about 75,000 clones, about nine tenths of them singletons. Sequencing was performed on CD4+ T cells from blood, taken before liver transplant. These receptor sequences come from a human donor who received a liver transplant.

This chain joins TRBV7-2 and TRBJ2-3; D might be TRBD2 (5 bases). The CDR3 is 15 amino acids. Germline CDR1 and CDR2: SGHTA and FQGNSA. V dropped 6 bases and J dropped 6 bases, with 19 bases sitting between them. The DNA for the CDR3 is TGTGCCAGCAGTCCTGAGGGCGGGCCAACCGATACGCAGTATTTT. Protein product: CASSPEGGPTDTQYF. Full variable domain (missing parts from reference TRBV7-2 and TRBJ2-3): GAGVSQSPSNKVTEKGKDVELRCDPISGHTALYWYRQSLGQGLEFLIYFQGNSAPDKSGLPSDRFSAERTGGSVSTLTIQRTQQEDSAVYLCASSPEGGPTDTQYFGPGTRLTVL.

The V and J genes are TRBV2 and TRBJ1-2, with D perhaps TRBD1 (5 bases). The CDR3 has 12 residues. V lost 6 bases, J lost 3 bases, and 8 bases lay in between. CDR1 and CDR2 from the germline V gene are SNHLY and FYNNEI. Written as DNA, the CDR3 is TGTGCCAGCAGCCGGGACGACTATGGCTACACCTTC. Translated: CASSRDDYGYTF.